This T cell receptor beta chain came from a study of cytomegalovirus exposure and HLA in healthy donors. Concerning this clone itself: The antigen remains unidentified.

V trimming: 3 bases; J trimming: 1 base; junction bases outside the gene matches: 2. Germline lookup yields CDR1 WSHSY and CDR2 SAAADI. This CDR3 spans 15 amino acids. The PCR ran on 60 Vbeta and 13 Jbeta primers. Method: immunoSEQ multiplex PCR; TCRdb's copy keeps in-frame clones and lacks some. This listing includes some 89,000 clones. Overall study findings and caveats: Trimming of TCR beta V- and J-genes showed a link, identified in a later analysis, to a missense DCLRE1C variant. In vitro, three CMV-associated chains proved specific for CMV antigens. Upon later analysis, HLA-associated TCR beta chains proved more clonally expanded than other, equally common chains. An assumption of roughly uniform sequencing depth across donors underlay the presence/absence analyses.

This receptor was obtained from a woman in her 30s in good health and CMV-seronegative. Source material: PBMCs. This rearrangement joins TRBV10-2 to TRBJ1-1; 10 positions agree with TRBD1. The DNA for the CDR3 is TGCGCCAGCAGTGACAGACAGGGGGCGAACACTGAAGCTTTCTTT. This sequence encodes CASSDRQGANTEAFF.